Following are 15 T cell receptor beta chains from one sample sequenced in a study of T cells in Graves' hyperthyroidism and ophthalmopathy. The investigators amplified TCR beta CDR3 regions from RNA transcripts. The TCR CDR3 first-round RT-PCR relied on the HTBI primer set. From the multiplex PCR reads, TCRdb called clonotypes with MiXCR, one entry per CDR3 protein. The sample has almost 350,000 distinct CDR3 sequences, around 18% seen once. Material for sequencing was blood. These receptors were obtained from a woman in her 40s with Graves' ophthalmopathy.

This clonotype was recorded at least ten times. The rearrangement uses TRBV6-2 or TRBV6-3 and TRBJ2-7; 9 bases are a match to TRBD2. The junction had 6 bases not matched to a gene; V was cut back by 5 bases and J by 1 base. The CDR3 consists of 15 residues. Germline values: CDR1 MNHEY, CDR2 SVGEGT. The CDR3 loop is CASSPRTSVSYEQYF. CDR3 coding DNA: TGTGCCAGCAGTCCTAGGACTAGCGTATCCTACGAGCAGTACTTC.

Many counts were recorded for this clonotype. At one of its ends the junction is not consistent with the germline gene, which may arise from a read error. The CDR3 is CASSSGDTGELVF. The CDR3 nucleotides read TGTGCCAGCAGTTCGGGGGATACCGGGGAGCTGGTTTTT. V usage is TRBV6-5 and J usage is TRBJ2-2, with a weak D call TRBD2 (6 bases). Germline CDR1 and CDR2: MNHEY and SVGAGI. This CDR3 is built from 13 residues.

This clonotype has just a few counts. This rearrangement joins TRBV3-1 to TRBJ2-7, with TRBD2 matching over 12 bases. This CDR3 has 14 amino acids. Germline-derived CDR1 and CDR2 are LGHDT and YNNKEL (reference sequence). Trimming at V came to 10 bases and at J to 1 base, leaving 5 bases not matched to a gene. DNA for the CDR3: TGTGCCACCTCGACTAGCGGGAGTTCCTACGAGCAGTACTTC. As protein: CATSTSGSSYEQYF.

This clonotype was found many times. V gene TRBV28 combines with J gene TRBJ2-7; D gene uncertain. Per germline, CDR1 MDHEN and CDR2 SYDVKM. V was pared by 8 bases and J by 3 bases, with 17 bases between. This CDR3 is built from 14 residues. The CDR3 sequence: CASVGMVRGYEQYF. CDR3 DNA sequence: TGTGCCAGCGTTGGTATGGTCCGCGGCTACGAGCAGTACTTC.

Comment on this clonotype: This may be a read error: a much more frequent sequence differs by one nucleotide. This chain links TRBV29-1 with TRBJ1-1; unclear D gene. Germline V gene sequence: CDR1 SQVTM, CDR2 ANQGSEA. This CDR3 comprises 14 residues. Trimming removed 6 bases from V and 3 bases from J, with 17 bases in between. The DNA of the CDR3 is TGCAGCGTAATATCTTGGGTATATGACACTGAAGCTTTCTTT. Encoded protein: CSVISWVYDTEAFF. The variable domain in full, with the rest retrieved from reference TRBV29-1 and TRBJ1-1, is SAVISQKPSRDICQRGTSLTIQCQVDSQVTMMFWYRQQPGQSLTLIATANQGSEATYESGFVIDKFPISRPNLTFSTLTVSNMSPEDSSIYLCSVISWVYDTEAFFGQGTRLTVV.

This clonotype was seen at least ten times. This chain joins TRBV6-2 or TRBV6-3 and TRBJ2-7; D is possibly TRBD2 (5 bases). CDR1 MNHEY and CDR2 SVGEGT come from the germline V gene. This CDR3 is 18 amino acids long. V lost 0 bases and J 3 bases, leaving 21 bases between the germline ends. The CDR3 DNA reads as TGTGCCAGCAGTTACTCGAATTTGCGGGTAGGACGAATCTACGAGCAGTACTTC. Translation: CASSYSNLRVGRIYEQYF.

This clonotype showed up many times. The chain is built from TRBV20-1 and TRBJ2-7, with 15 bases fitting TRBD2. The germline V gene has CDR1 DFQATT and CDR2 SNEGSKA (reference sequence). V was pared by 3 bases and J by 0 bases, with 9 bases of the junction left unmatched. This CDR3 comprises 18 residues. The DNA for the CDR3 is TGCAGTGCTAGGTCCGGACTAGCGGGAGGGACAAGCTCCTACGAGCAGTACTTC. Translation gives CSARSGLAGGTSSYEQYF.

The genes are TRBV18 and TRBJ2-7; 7 bases align to TRBD1. This CDR3 is 14 amino acids long. The germline gives CDR1 KGHSH, CDR2 LQKENI. With V trimmed by 4 bases and J by 4 bases, 7 bases remained unmatched. The CDR3 spells CASSHGDRIYEQYF. CDR3 DNA: TGTGCCAGCTCACACGGGGACAGAATTTACGAGCAGTACTTC.

This clonotype occurred many times. The rearrangement links TRBV7-8 to TRBJ1-2; 8 bases fit TRBD1. The germline gives CDR1 SGHVS, CDR2 FQNEAQ. Trimming took 3 bases from V and 2 from J; bases not matched to a gene: 8. The CDR3 runs to 16 residues. CDR3 nucleotide sequence: TGTGCCAGCAGCTTTCTCTCGACAGGGGCAAACTATGGCTACACCTTC. This encodes CASSFLSTGANYGYTF.

This clonotype was seen at least ten times. V gene TRBV20-1 combines with J gene TRBJ1-2; D ambiguous. The length of the CDR3 is 11 residues. Germline V gene data show CDR1 as DFQATT and CDR2 as SNEGSKA (reference sequence). Trimming cost V 6 bases and J 7 bases, with 12 bases left between them. The chain's CDR3 is CSAVQMRGYTF. The CDR3, as DNA: TGCAGTGCAGTTCAGATGCGTGGCTACACCTTC.

This clonotype showed up many times. V is TRBV12-3 or TRBV12-4 and J is TRBJ2-5; D gene ambiguous. Trimming stripped 5 bases from V and 2 bases from J, with 6 bases between. The length of the CDR3 is 12 residues. CDR3 sequence: CASSTLQETQYF. The CDR3 bases are TGTGCCAGCAGTACTCTACAAGAGACCCAGTACTTC.

This clonotype was seen ten or more times. The chain recombines TRBV5-6 with TRBJ2-2, with 10 bases that match TRBD1. Looked up from germline, CDR1 is SGHDT and CDR2 is YYEEEE. This CDR3 is built from 15 residues. Trimming at V came to 3 bases and at J to 6 bases, leaving 5 bases not matched to a gene. The CDR3 spells CASSSGTGVAGELFF. The CDR3 coding sequence is TGTGCCAGCAGCTCCGGGACAGGGGTAGCCGGGGAGCTGTTTTTT.

V and J are TRBV3-1 and TRBJ2-1; D ambiguous. Trimming pared 5 bases from V and 6 bases from J, leaving 17 bases between. Germline values: CDR1 LGHDT, CDR2 YNNKEL (reference sequence). CDR3 length: 15 residues. CDR3 coding DNA: TGTGCCAGCAGCGCGTCCTTTGGATTGGGCAATGAGCAGTTCTTC. Its protein product is CASSASFGLGNEQFF.

This clonotype showed up many times. This rearrangement joins TRBV2 to TRBJ1-5, with 9 bases identical to TRBD1. CDR1 and CDR2 from the germline V gene are SNHLY and FYNNEI. V gave up 6 bases and J gave up 7 bases; unmatched junction bases: 10. The CDR3 runs to 15 residues. CDR3 amino acids: CASSVLTGGGQPQHF. In DNA, the CDR3 is TGTGCCAGCAGCGTCCTTACAGGGGGCGGGCAGCCCCAGCATTTT.

The sample holds many counts of this clonotype. The chain combines TRBV20-1 with TRBJ2-7; 7 nucleotides match TRBD1. The CDR3 contains 18 residues. Germline V gene lookup returns CDR1 DFQATT and CDR2 SNEGSKA (reference sequence). V was pared by 0 bases and J by 2 bases, with 16 bases of the junction left unmatched. CDR3 in amino acids: CSARDSNPRQGTPYEQYF. The CDR3 DNA sequence: TGCAGTGCTAGAGATTCGAACCCCAGACAGGGTACTCCCTACGAGCAGTACTTC.